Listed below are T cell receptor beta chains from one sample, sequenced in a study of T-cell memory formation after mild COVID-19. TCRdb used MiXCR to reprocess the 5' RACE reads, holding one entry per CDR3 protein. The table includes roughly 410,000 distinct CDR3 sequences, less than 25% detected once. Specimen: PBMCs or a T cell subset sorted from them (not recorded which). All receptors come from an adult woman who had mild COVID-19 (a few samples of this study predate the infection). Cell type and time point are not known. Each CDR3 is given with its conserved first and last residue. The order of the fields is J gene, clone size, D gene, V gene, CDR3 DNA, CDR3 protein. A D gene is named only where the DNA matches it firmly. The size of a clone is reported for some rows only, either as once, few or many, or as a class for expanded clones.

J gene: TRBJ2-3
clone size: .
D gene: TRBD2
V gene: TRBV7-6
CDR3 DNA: TGTGCCAGCAGCCCAGCGGGAGGGTGGTCAGATACGCAGTATTTT
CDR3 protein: CASSPAGGWSDTQYF

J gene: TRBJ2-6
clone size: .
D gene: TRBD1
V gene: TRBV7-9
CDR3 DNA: TGTGCCAGCAGCGCGGACAGGGGCTTCTCTGGGGCCAACGTCCTGACTTTC
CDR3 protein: CASSADRGFSGANVLTF

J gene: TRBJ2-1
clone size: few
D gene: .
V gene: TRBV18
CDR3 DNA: TGTGCCAGCTCACCACCGTCGGCAGGGCCTTACAATGAGCAGTTCTTC
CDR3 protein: CASSPPSAGPYNEQFF

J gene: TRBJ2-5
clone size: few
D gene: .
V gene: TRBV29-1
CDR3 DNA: TGCAGCGTTGACGAAGGGGCCGCGACCCAGTACTTC
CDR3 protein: CSVDEGAATQYF

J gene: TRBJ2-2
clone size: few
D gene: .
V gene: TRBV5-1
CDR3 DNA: TGCGCCAGCAGCGAAAGACAGGTTAACACCGGGGAGCTGTTTTTT
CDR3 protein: CASSERQVNTGELFF

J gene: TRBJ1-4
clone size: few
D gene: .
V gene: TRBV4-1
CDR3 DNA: TGCGCCAGCAGCCAATCCCCGGGGTATGATGAAAAACTGTTTTTT
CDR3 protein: CASSQSPGYDEKLFF

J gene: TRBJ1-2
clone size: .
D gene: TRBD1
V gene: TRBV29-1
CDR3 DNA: TGCAGCCTCAGTACAGGGGTAATTAACTATGGCTACACCTTC
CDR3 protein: CSLSTGVINYGYTF

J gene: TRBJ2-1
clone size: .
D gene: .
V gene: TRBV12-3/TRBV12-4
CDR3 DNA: TGTGCCAGCAACTCCATAGTGGGAAACGAGCAGTTCTTC
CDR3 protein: CASNSIVGNEQFF

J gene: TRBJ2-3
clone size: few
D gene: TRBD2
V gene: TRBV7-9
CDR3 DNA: TGTGCCAGCAGCCCCGGGACTAGCGGGGGACCTAGCACAGATACGCAGTATTTT
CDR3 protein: CASSPGTSGGPSTDTQYF

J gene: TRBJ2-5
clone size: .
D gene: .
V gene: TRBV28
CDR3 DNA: TGTGCCAGCAGTCCGATTTTCGAGACCCAGTACTTC
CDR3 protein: CASSPIFETQYF

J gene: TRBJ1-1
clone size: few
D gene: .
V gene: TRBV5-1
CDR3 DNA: TGCGCCAGCAGCCCGGTGGGCTCGAACACTGAAGCTTTCTTT
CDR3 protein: CASSPVGSNTEAFF

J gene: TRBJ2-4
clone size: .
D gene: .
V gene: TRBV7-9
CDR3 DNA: TGTGCCAGCAGCCCCCCCGGGACCGTTGGGCGGAACATTCAGTACTTC
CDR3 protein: CASSPPGTVGRNIQYF

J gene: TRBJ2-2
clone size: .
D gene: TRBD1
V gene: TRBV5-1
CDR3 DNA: TGCGCCAGCAGCTTCAAGTCCGCAGGGGGCCTCTTAATGAACACCGGGGAGCTGTTTTTT
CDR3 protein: CASSFKSAGGLLMNTGELFF

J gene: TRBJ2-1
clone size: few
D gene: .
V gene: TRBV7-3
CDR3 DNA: TGTGCCAGCAGCCGAAACCCGCCCGATGATGAGCAGTTCTTC
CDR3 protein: CASSRNPPDDEQFF

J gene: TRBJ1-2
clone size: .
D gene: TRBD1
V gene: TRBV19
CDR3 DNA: TGTGCCAGTACCCCCGGGACAGGCCTCTATGGCTACACCTTC
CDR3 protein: CASTPGTGLYGYTF

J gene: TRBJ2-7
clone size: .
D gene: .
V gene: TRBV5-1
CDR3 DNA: TGCGCCAGCAGCTTGGGCCACGGGGTCTACGAGCAGTACTTC
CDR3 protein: CASSLGHGVYEQYF

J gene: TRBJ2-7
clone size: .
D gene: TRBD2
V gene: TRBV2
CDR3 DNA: TGTGCCAGCAGTGCGGAGCGGGGGCTAACCTACGAGCAGTACTTC
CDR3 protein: CASSAERGLTYEQYF

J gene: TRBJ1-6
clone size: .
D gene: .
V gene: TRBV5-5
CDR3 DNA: TGTGCCAGCAGCTTAGGTTGGCTGAGGGATTCACCCCTCCACTTT
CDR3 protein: CASSLGWLRDSPLHF

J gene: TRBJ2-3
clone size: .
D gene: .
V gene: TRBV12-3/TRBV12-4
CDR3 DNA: TGTGCCAGCAGTTTGTGGCAGTCTAACACAGATACGCAGTATTTT
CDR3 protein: CASSLWQSNTDTQYF

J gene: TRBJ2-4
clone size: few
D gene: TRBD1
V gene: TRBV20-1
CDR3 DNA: TGCAGTGCTAGACCCGGGACAGGGGGCTTGGACATTCAGTACTTC
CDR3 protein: CSARPGTGGLDIQYF

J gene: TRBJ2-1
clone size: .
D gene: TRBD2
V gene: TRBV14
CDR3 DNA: TGTGCCAGCAGCCAAGGACTAGCGGGGAAGAGCTCCTACAATGAGCAGTTCTTC
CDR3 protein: CASSQGLAGKSSYNEQFF

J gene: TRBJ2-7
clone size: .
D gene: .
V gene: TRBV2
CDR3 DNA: TGTGCCAGCAGTTATACGCAGGGGGGCGAGCAGTACTTC
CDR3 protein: CASSYTQGGEQYF

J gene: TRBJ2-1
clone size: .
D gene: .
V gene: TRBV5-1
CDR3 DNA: TGCGCCAGCAGCTTGGGGACCGTCGATGAGCAGTTCTTC
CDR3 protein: CASSLGTVDEQFF

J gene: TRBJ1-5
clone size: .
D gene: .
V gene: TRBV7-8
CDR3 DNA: TGTGCCAGCAGCTTAGCGGCGGGAAGCAATCAGCCCCAGCATTTT
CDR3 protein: CASSLAAGSNQPQHF

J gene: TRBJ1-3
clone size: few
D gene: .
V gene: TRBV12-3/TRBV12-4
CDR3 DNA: TGTGCCAGCAGTTTTTGGCAGGTCGGCAGGGGCTGGTCTGGAAACACCATATATTTT
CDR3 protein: CASSFWQVGRGWSGNTIYF

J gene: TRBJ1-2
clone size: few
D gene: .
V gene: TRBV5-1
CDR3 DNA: TGCGCCAGCAGCCAATCCAGCTATGGCTACACCTTC
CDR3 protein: CASSQSSYGYTF

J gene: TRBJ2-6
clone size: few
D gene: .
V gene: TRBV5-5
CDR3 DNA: TGTGCCAGCATCGTCAACTCTGGGGCCAACGTCCTGACTTTC
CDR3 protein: CASIVNSGANVLTF

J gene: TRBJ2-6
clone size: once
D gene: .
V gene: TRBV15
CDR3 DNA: TGTGCCACCAGCAGGTTCTCTGGGGCCAACGTCCTGACTTTC
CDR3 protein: CATSRFSGANVLTF

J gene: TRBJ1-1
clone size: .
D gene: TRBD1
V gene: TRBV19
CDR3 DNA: TGTGCCAGTAGTATAAACAGGGGCAATGAAGCTTTCTTT
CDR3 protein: CASSINRGNEAFF

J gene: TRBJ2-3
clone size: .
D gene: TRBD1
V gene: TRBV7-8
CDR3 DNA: TGTGCCAGCAGCTTAGCGAGGGGGCGGGATACGCAGTATTTT
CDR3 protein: CASSLARGRDTQYF

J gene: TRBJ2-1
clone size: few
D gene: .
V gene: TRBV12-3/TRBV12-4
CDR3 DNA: TGTGCCAGCAGTAGGGACCTCTACCACAATGAGCAGTTCTTC
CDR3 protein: CASSRDLYHNEQFF

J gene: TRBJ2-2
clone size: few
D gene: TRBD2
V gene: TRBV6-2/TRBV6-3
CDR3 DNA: TGTGCCAGCAGACCCGGGGGGACTAGCGGGAGTCTGAGACCCGGGGAGCTGTTTTTT
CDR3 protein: CASRPGGTSGSLRPGELFF

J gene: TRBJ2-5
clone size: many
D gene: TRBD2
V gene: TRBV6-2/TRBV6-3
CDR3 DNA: TGTGCCAGCACCCCAGCGGGAGCGGTACAAGAGACCCAGTACTTC
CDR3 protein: CASTPAGAVQETQYF

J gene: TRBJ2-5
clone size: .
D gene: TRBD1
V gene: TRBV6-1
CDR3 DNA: TGTGCCAGCCCCAGGGACAGTTCAACCCAAGAGACCCAGTACTTC
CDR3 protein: CASPRDSSTQETQYF

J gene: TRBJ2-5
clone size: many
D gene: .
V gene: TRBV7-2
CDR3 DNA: TGTGCCAGCAGCCCGGTCTCCGGGGAGACCCAGTACTTC
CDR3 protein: CASSPVSGETQYF

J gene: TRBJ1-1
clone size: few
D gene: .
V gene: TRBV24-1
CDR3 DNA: TGTGCCACCAGTGAATTTTCGGGCACTGAAGCTTTCTTT
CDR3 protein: CATSEFSGTEAFF

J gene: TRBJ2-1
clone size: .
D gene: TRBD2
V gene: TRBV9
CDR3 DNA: TGTGCCAGCAGCGTGGGACTAGCGGGCGCTGGCCTCTCCTACAATGAGCAGTTCTTC
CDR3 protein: CASSVGLAGAGLSYNEQFF

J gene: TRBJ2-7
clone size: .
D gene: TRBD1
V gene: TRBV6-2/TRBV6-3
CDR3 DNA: TGTGCCAGCAGTACTTGGACAGGCTTCTACGAGCAGTACTTC
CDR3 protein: CASSTWTGFYEQYF

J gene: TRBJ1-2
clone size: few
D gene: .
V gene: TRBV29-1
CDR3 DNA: TGCAGCGTTGAAGCCTCGAGGTATGGTGGCTACACCTTC
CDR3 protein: CSVEASRYGGYTF

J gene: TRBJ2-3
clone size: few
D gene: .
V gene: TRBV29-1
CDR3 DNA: TGCAGCGTTGAAGGGGGGACCCCCACAGATACGCAGTATTTT
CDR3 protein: CSVEGGTPTDTQYF

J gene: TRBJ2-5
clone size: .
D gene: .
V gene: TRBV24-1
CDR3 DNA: TGTGCCACCAGTGACCGGGACGGGAAGGAGACCCAGTACTTC
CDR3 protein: CATSDRDGKETQYF

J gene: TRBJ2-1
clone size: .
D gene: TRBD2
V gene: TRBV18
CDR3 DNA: TGTGCCAGCTCACTGAATGGACTAGCGCTACACAATGAGCAGTTCTTC
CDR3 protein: CASSLNGLALHNEQFF

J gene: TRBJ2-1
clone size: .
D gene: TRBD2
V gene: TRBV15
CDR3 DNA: TGTGCCACCAGCAGTGGGCTAGCGGGGTCCTACAATGAGCAGTTCTTC
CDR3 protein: CATSSGLAGSYNEQFF

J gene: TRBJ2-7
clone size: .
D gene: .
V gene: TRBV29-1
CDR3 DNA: TGCAGCGTTGAAGCTGAGGGGGACGAGCAGTACTTC
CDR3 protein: CSVEAEGDEQYF

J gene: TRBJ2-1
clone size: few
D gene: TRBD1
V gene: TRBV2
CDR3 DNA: TGTGCCAGCACCGGGGACAGGGCATACAATGAGCAGTTCTTC
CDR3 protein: CASTGDRAYNEQFF